This T cell receptor beta chain was recorded in a study of CD8+ T cells in alopecia areata. On the study more broadly: C3H/HeJ graft donors with spontaneous alopecia, aged about 6-13 months, supplied skin that was transplanted onto female C3H/HeJ mice aged roughly 7-10 weeks.

Study-level results: Possibly as an HLA-related effect, TCR sharing across patients appeared less clear than in mice. Higher clonality and more expanded CD8+ clones appeared in lesional than normal scalp. Scalp repertoires also include resident alphabeta T cells from normal skin.

RNA extraction was followed by reverse transcription into cDNA, which acted as the sequencing template. The data were produced by immunoSEQ multiplex PCR, yet TCRdb's version contains in-frame clones alone and is incomplete. The sample has around 100,000 clones, none seen only once; the top ten hold around 20%. Germline-derived CDR1 and CDR2 are MNHDT and YYDKIL. V lost 5 bases, J lost 0 bases, and 11 bases lay in between. The CDR3 is 16 residues long. This clone has a handful of counts. Its antigen is as yet unknown. At residue 13, the TCRdb amino acid sequence and the translated nucleotide sequence differ, so the protein here is the DNA translation. The genes and germline here are from mouse. Read sequence stops 3 residues before the CDR3 end, and the germline J gene provides the missing end.

The specimen sequenced was lesional skin. The TCR comes from a C3H/HeJ mouse with alopecia areata. MHC haplotype here: H2-k. J is TRBJ1-6 and V is TRBV17; D might be TRBD1 (6 bases). TRBJ1-6 is an ORF; its function is uncertain. CDR3 DNA, as far as it was read: TGTGCTAGCAGTTATAAACAGGGTTCCTATAATTCGCCC. Translation: CASSYKQGSYNSP. The complete CDR3 reads CASSYKQGSYNSPLYF.